The TCR beta chain described here comes from a study of cytomegalovirus exposure and HLA in healthy donors (dated by TCRdb to 2016 to 2017). Turning to the overall study: An earlier analysis of some 600 of the donors reported 276 Gb of sequence data and 95 million to 120 million unique TCR beta sequences obtained from 150 million to 200 million T cells. An early release that covered about 640 HLA-typed donors contained around 330 gigabases of sequencing data and 80 million or so unique TCR sequences. The genetic ancestry cluster associated with self-reported Caucasian donors included 65% to 90% of the roughly 400 genotyped donors. The aim of the study was to test whether cataloging public T cell receptors could identify signatures of past pathogen exposure. The study used immunosequencing to profile the T cell repertoires of 670 or so subjects and linked those repertoires to cytomegalovirus serostatus. Along with the roughly 670-subject first cohort, a separate validation cohort of over 90 different subjects was used. To predict cytomegalovirus infection status, the study brought together high-throughput TCR immunosequencing, statistical association of individual TCRs with disease status, and machine learning. To study patterns of TCR occurrence, a later analysis re-analyzed previously published TCR beta repertoires from around 670 donors and added high-resolution HLA genotyping. In the later analysis, no new phenotypic data were used to find candidate immune exposures; instead, reliance was placed on TCR beta sequences and their occurrence across donors. An earlier analysis of some 500 of the donors applied high-throughput TCR beta sequencing to assess whether each TCR beta V gene segment acted as functional or pseudogenic. Donor age, sex, ethnicity and CMV serostatus were collected together with the repertoire data. In a later genetic analysis, genome-wide SNP genotypes for 398 of the 666 donors were used, and that subset was treated as a discovery cohort. Every repertoire in the discovery cohort had been generated on one and the same sequencing platform. Both class I and class II loci were covered by HLA typing, at four-digit resolution. Typing coverage differed by locus: A, B, C, DRB1 and DQB1 were typed in about 620-630 donors, DQA1 in about 510, DPA1 in 600 to 610, and DPB1 in 450 to 480. Several DR-DQ haplotypes were treated as single units for association and clustering because of strong linkage in the cohort. Among around 400 genotyped donors of the cohort, an average of around 250,000 unique TCR beta nucleotide sequences was sequenced per donor, of which about 18% were non-productive. The research as a whole found: In both the original and validation cohorts, the classifier was reported to diagnose cytomegalovirus status with high specificity and sensitivity. While some public TCRs were present in many individuals, most TCR sequences turned up only very rarely across donors. A later analysis found that TCR association rates varied across HLA loci, with DRB1 alleles showing the most associated TCRs and HLA-C alleles the fewest. Specific HLA alleles were associated with 15,000 to 20,000 TCR beta sequences at a false discovery rate of 0.05 in a later analysis. Presence/absence analyses assumed roughly uniform sequencing depth across donors, an assumption that may not hold. In a later genetic analysis, a missense DCLRE1C variant was associated with V-gene and J-gene trimming of TCR beta chains, and the association was replicated in an independent cohort. Strong co-occurrence of HLA alleles, especially DR and DQ, made assigning TCR associations to individual alleles difficult. The cohort was sequenced for TCR beta chains only, and without alpha or paired-chain data the features that could be detected were limited. An earlier analysis of several hundred of the donors showed that most TCR beta V segments appeared in productive rearrangements either about 90% or about 30% of the time, which broadly matched IMGT annotations. A group of highly shared sequence variants was considered likely to be a technical artifact of the sequencing pipeline. A later analysis found that HLA-associated TCR beta chains were more clonally expanded and had lower generation probabilities than equally common non-associated chains. In vitro tests confirmed that three of the cytomegalovirus-associated TCR beta chains recognize cytomegalovirus antigens. A further reported finding was that TCR beta sequences accurately predicted the HLA-A and HLA-B alleles for most subjects in the first cohort. A later analysis found that most CMV-associated TCR beta chains appeared HLA-restricted, with HLA associations seemingly driven largely by CMV exposure. A later analysis reported that several top co-occurrence clusters appeared linked to parvovirus B19, influenza, CMV and Epstein-Barr virus. For the cohort, immune exposure information was limited to CMV serostatus. Compared with the approximately 670-donor mean, donors in an Asian-associated ancestry cluster had fewer N-insertions in productive TCRs, according to a later genetic analysis. Correlated functional status among segregating V segments might be attributable to linkage disequilibrium, but an unknown experimental factor could not be ruled out. Because some donors lacked HLA typing at each locus, the association tests relied only on the typed subset. The 87-base-pair reads could not distinguish some IMGT-functional V segments, including TRBV6-2 and TRBV6-3, so those segments were excluded. Because counts were too low, about 18 rarely observed V segments, including chromosome 9 orphons, were excluded from the earlier analysis of 587 of the donors. The study gave a list of 150 to 200 TCR beta chains associated with cytomegalovirus. The authors suggested that the approach could potentially be extended to other disease states and immunological phenotypes.

Library method: the immunoSEQ multiplex PCR assay. For the multiplex PCR, a mixture combining 60 forward primers for TCR Vbeta segments and 13 reverse primers for TCR Jbeta segments was used. The CDR3 region of rearranged TCR beta genes was amplified from genomic DNA by a multiplex PCR assay. Amplified TCR beta libraries were sequenced as 87-base-pair reads on the Illumina HiSeq System. On the authors' methods: Across the roughly 600 repertoires, a later analysis counted roughly 77 million unique TCR beta chains, around 11 million of which were shared by at least two donors. To remove PCR and sequencing errors, raw reads were error-corrected and collapsed into unique sequences using a nearest-neighbor algorithm that merged closely related sequences. Alignment of CDR3 sequences to IMGT reference sequences was used to assign V, D and J gene segments. Each retained sequence needed at least a six-nucleotide match to both a V gene segment and a J gene segment. A rearrangement was called productive if the CDR3 had no stop codons and remained in frame with V and J, and every other rearrangement was called non-productive. Following IMGT convention, CDR3 was defined as the stretch from the second conserved V-encoded cysteine up to the conserved J-encoded phenylalanine. Sequences without an unambiguous match to a single V gene segment were excluded from the earlier analysis of about 600 of the donors. In an earlier analysis of 587 of the donors, V segments were called functional above 56.7% productive rearrangements and were called segregating when the between-donor standard deviation exceeded 5%. A statistical classification framework was developed to diagnose cytomegalovirus status using the catalog of TCR beta chain sequences. V and J gene assignment, in a later analysis, came from comparing TCR nucleotide sequences with IMGT/GENE-DB human TR gene sequences. A later analysis assigned CDR3 sequences and most-parsimonious VDJ recombination scenarios with the TCRdist pipeline. In a later analysis, each TCR beta chain was defined by its CDR3 amino acid sequence together with its V-gene family, and reads without a unique V-gene family were excluded. To address suspected cross-contamination and a sequencing artifact, a later analysis removed several hundred highly shared, low-generation-probability nucleotide sequences. In a later analysis, a clonal expansion index for each public chain was calculated from normalized within-repertoire ranks of inferred template counts. Generation probabilities in a later analysis came from a VDJ recombination model fitted to out-of-frame rearrangements, and those results were checked against IGoR. In a later analysis, TCR-TCR, TCR-HLA and TCR-CMV co-occurrence was scored with hypergeometric tests, and a repertoire-size bias correction was applied to TCR pairs. False discovery rates were estimated in a later analysis by permuting HLA or CMV assignments 20 times. In a later analysis, co-occurring TCRs were grouped with DBSCAN, and TCRdist sequence similarity was added when clustering was performed within HLA-allele-positive subsets. For co-occurrence clustering, repertoires with fewer than 30,000 or more than 120,000 public chains were excluded, along with several repertoires with anomalous nucleotide sharing. Here the immuneACCESS table is served through TCRdb, limited to in-frame sequences with V and J called. Missing clones are a known gap in these copies; in checked studies unresolved V genes cover under half, and the rest lacks a known reason. The V and J calls and clone size come from that table; D and trimming were worked out from the DNA. The sample table contains about 170,000 clones; only one count was recorded for under 80% of them. Approximately 3.4% of the sample is taken by the ten largest.

The cohort consisted of approximately 690 healthy bone marrow donors. Cohort members were all nominally healthy when sampled, although unrecorded immune exposures were likely present. The donor was CMV seronegative and belonged to the group of more than 300 seronegative cohort members. Each donor provided a peripheral blood sample, and peripheral blood mononuclear cells were used for TCR beta sequencing. The Qiagen DNeasy Blood Extraction Kit was used to extract genomic DNA from the blood cell samples. On this clone itself: The antigen it binds to is not known. The input lacks base qualities; no much larger clone sits a single base away.

Trimming removed 3 bases from V and 2 bases from J, leaving 10 bases between the germline ends. The germline V gene sets CDR1 to MGHRA and CDR2 to YSYEKL. Its CDR3 holds 14 amino acids, cysteine through phenylalanine. This entry keeps only the CDR3 DNA: 42 bases, framed from base 1. This TCR was recovered from a female donor in good health and CMV-seronegative. Source material: PBMCs. This sequence uses TRBV4-1 and TRBJ2-5, with no confidently assigned D gene. The DNA is TGCGCCAGCAGCCACCCCTCCCCGCAAGAGACCCAGTACTTC. It encodes CASSHPSPQETQYF.